The 5 T cell receptor beta chains in this list originate from one sample, sequenced in a study of shared clonotypes between healthy human individuals. Here immunoSEQ multiplex PCR was the method, and the copy in TCRdb shows in-frame clones only, minus some. The sample lists over a million clones; about 80% were seen once. Sequences were obtained from memory CD4+ T cells from PBMCs. The subset denotes: CD45RA-negative fraction. These receptor sequences come from a man younger than 30 in good health. Some clones in this sample may be carry-over from other donors' samples.

The chain employs TRBV7-8 and TRBJ2-3; D is possibly TRBD2 (5 bases). This CDR3 is 15 amino acids long. Trimming cost V 2 bases and J 0 bases, with 9 bases left between them. Germline V gene lookup returns CDR1 SGHVS and CDR2 FQNEAQ. The CDR3, as DNA: TGTGCCAGCAGCTTATGGCGGGTTAGCACAGATACGCAGTATTTT. As protein: CASSLWRVSTDTQYF.

The gene calls are TRBV11-2 and TRBJ1-1; D is unclear. This CDR3 is built from 13 residues. Germline assignment: CDR1 SGHAT and CDR2 FQNNGV. The V and J ends lost 3 bases and 4 bases respectively, with 9 bases between them. DNA for the CDR3: TGTGCCAGCAGCTTGAGCGGTTCCACTGAAGCTTTCTTT. Translation: CASSLSGSTEAFF. Full variable domain (rest looked up from reference TRBV11-2 and TRBJ1-1): EAGVAQSPRYKIIEKRQSVAFWCNPISGHATLYWYQQILGQGPKLLIQFQNNGVVDDSQLPKDRFSAERLKGVDSTLKIQPAKLEDSAVYLCASSLSGSTEAFFGQGTRLTVV.

The chain recombines TRBV28 with TRBJ2-7; 8 bases match TRBD1. This CDR3 comprises 17 residues. Looked up from germline, CDR1 is MDHEN and CDR2 is SYDVKM. V lost 6 bases, J lost 0 bases, and 13 bases stayed unmatched. In DNA form, the CDR3 reads TGTGCCAGCAGCCTAACCCTGTTGGACAGGGCCTCCTACGAGCAGTACTTC. This gives the protein CASSLTLLDRASYEQYF.

Notes on this clone: Additional DNA sequences in this sample encode the identical CDR3. The CDR3 sequence: CSARVAETQYF. CDR3 DNA sequence: TGCAGTGCTAGAGTTGCGGAGACCCAGTACTTC. This chain links TRBV20-1 with TRBJ2-5; D is undetermined. V dropped 1 base and J dropped 5 bases, with 5 bases sitting between them. Germline lookup yields CDR1 DFQATT and CDR2 SNEGSKA (reference sequence). There are 11 residues in the CDR3.

The rearrangement joins TRBV6-6 to TRBJ2-3, with D hard to call. Germline V CDR1 and CDR2: MNHNY, SVGAGI (reference sequence). The CDR3 runs to 11 residues. Trimming left V 2 bases short and J 9 bases short, with 6 bases between. The CDR3 is CASSYGQTQYF. The CDR3 region has the DNA TGTGCCAGCAGTTACGGGCAGACGCAGTATTTT.